This T cell receptor beta chain emerged from a study of T-cell reconstitution after alpha-beta-depleted transplantation in children. Unique molecular identifiers were incorporated when the TCRbeta library was constructed. Using its own MiXCR run on the PCR reads, TCRdb lists one record per CDR3 protein. The data contain around 500,000 distinct CDR3 sequences, 23% of them singletons. Study-wide findings and caveats: Where some patients showed high TCRbeta diversity at day 60, it came from recipient T cells and thymic progenitors that had survived. Once a year had passed after transplant, T-cell counts and diversity came mostly from newly produced T cells. As was reported, about two months after transplant, alpha-beta T cells came from several hundred expanded graft clones.

This clonotype was detected a few times. Its cognate antigen is unknown. V lost 1 base to trimming and J lost 2 bases; unmatched junction nucleotides: 2. Germline V gene lookup returns CDR1 LGHNA and CDR2 YSLEER. This CDR3 region has 16 residues. The sample consisted of PBMCs, mostly from graft donor cells, taken 360 days after TCRalphabeta/CD19-depleted stem cell transplant. This TCR was recovered from a boy in the first two years of life who had a stem cell transplant for acute myeloid leukemia, so the T cells may come from the graft donor. V and J are TRBV4-3 and TRBJ2-3, with 11 bases matching TRBD2. CDR3 bases: TGCGCCAGCAGCCAAGTGACTAGCGGGGCCACAGATACGCAGTATTTT. Translated: CASSQVTSGATDTQYF.